The clone carrying this T cell receptor beta chain was counted only a few times. Its antigen is as yet unknown. This specimen comes from a study of post-analysis software for immune sequencing data. TCR beta libraries were prepared from cDNA with unique molecular identifiers. A single record per CDR3 protein comes from TCRdb applying MiXCR to the PCR reads. The data show roughly 800,000 distinct CDR3 sequences, 53% seen once. Whole-study results and caveats: Patients used five TRBV segments, including TRBV5-6, TRBV5-1 and TRBV20-1, more often than controls.

The CDR3 is 13 amino acids. Germline trimming cut 3 bases from V and 3 bases from J; bases unmatched to any gene: 2. CDR1 is SGHRS and CDR2 is YFSETQ in the germline V gene. The origin of this receptor is a girl aged 10 to 17 with multiple sclerosis. This chain uses TRBV5-1 with TRBJ2-7; TRBD2 matches 8 bases. Sequencing input: blood. CDR3 in amino acids: CASSSSGLYEQYF. In DNA, the CDR3 is TGCGCCAGCAGCTCTAGCGGGCTCTACGAGCAGTACTTC.